The 4 T cell receptor beta chains below all came from one sample that was sequenced in a study of blood T cell repertoires in COVID-19. Profiled with immunoSEQ multiplex PCR; TCRdb holds only in-frame clones, not every one. Altogether roughly 150,000 clones are present, roughly 85% being singletons, with the ten largest covering less than 3%. Sample: peripheral blood. These TCRs come from a man aged 50 to 59 with acute or convalescent COVID-19.

This rearrangement joins TRBV10-3 to TRBJ2-7, with no clear D. Germline V gives CDR1 ENHRY, CDR2 SYGVKD. The CDR3 covers 11 residues. V was trimmed by 6 bases and J by 2 bases, leaving 5 bases between them. The CDR3 region has the DNA TGTGCCATCAGGGCAACCTACGAGCAGTACTTC. This translates into CAIRATYEQYF.

The chain links TRBV6-5 to TRBJ1-1; maybe TRBD1 (5 bases). The germline gives CDR1 MNHEY, CDR2 SVGAGI. V was shortened by 11 bases and J by 3 bases, with 19 bases between the two germline ends. The CDR3 is made up of 14 amino acids. The CDR3 protein is CAAMKGISDTEAFF. CDR3 bases: TGTGCCGCCATGAAGGGGATTTCGGACACTGAAGCTTTCTTT.

J is TRBJ2-2 and V is TRBV28; 10 bases map to TRBD1. Germline V gene lookup returns CDR1 MDHEN and CDR2 SYDVKM. This CDR3 comprises 15 residues. Unmatched junction bases numbered 4, after V lost 6 bases and J lost 3 bases. As DNA, the CDR3 is TGTGCCAGCAGCTCCGGGACAGGGGACACCGGGGAGCTGTTTTTT. Protein product: CASSSGTGDTGELFF. Full variable domain (rest looked up from reference TRBV28 and TRBJ2-2): DVKVTQSSRYLVKRTGEKVFLECVQDMDHENMFWYRQDPGLGLRLIYFSYDVKMKEKGDIPEGYSVSREKKERFSLILESASTNQTSMYLCASSSGTGDTGELFFGEGSRLTVL.

V gene TRBV29-1 combines with J gene TRBJ2-3; possible D gene TRBD2, 6 bases. The CDR3 is 14 amino acids. Deletions cut 7 bases from V and 9 bases from J, with 23 bases between. Germline CDR1 and CDR2: SQVTM and ANQGSEA. CDR3 coding DNA: TGCAGCGGATCCCTGGGACTTCTTCGGGGAACGCAGTATTTT. This sequence encodes CSGSLGLLRGTQYF.